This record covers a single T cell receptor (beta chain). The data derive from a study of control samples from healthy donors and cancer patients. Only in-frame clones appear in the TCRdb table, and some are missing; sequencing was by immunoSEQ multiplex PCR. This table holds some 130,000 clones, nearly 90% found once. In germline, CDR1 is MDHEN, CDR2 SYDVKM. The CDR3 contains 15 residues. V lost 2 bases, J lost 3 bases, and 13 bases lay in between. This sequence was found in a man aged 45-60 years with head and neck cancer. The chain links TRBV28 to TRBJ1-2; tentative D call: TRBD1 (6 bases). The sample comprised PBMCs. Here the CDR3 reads CASSLRGSGDYGYTF. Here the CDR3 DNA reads TGTGCCAGCAGTTTAAGGGGCTCAGGGGACTATGGCTACACCTTC.